The T cell receptor beta chain described here comes from a study of blood T cell repertoires in COVID-19. Study-wide background: Researchers got acute and convalescent COVID-19 samples from the United States, Italy and Spain. T cells, B-cell-depleted T cells, or PBMCs supplied cDNA or gDNA.

Original processing methods: Amplification of reference gene primers provided the estimated nucleated cell counts. Clones were read by immunoSEQ multiplex PCR, and TCRdb kept only the in-frame ones, dropping some. That table furnishes V, J and clone size, whereas the DNA furnished D and trimming. The sample shows under 150,000 clones, around 89% of them seen only once. CDR1 is KGHSH, CDR2 LQKENI, per germline. This CDR3 region has 16 residues. V shed 4 bases and J 6 bases; nucleotides not matched to a gene: 9. The sequence was obtained from a man in his fifties or sixties with acute or convalescent COVID-19. Sequenced sample: peripheral blood. The chain links TRBV18 to TRBJ1-2; 12 positions agree with TRBD1. The CDR3 reads CASSLATGQGAHGYTF. The CDR3 DNA reads TGTGCCAGCTCACTCGCAACGGGACAGGGGGCGCATGGCTACACCTTC.